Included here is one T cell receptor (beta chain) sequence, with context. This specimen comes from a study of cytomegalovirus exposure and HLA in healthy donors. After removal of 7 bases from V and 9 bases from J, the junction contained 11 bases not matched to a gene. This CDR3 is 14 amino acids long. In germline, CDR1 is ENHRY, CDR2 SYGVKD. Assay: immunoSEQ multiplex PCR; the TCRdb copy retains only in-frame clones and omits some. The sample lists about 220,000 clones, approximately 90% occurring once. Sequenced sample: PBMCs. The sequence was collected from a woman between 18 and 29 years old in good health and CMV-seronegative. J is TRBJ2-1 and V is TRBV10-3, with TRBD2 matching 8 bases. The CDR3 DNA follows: TGTGCCATCACCAGCGGGAGAAGGTCGAGTGAGCAGTTCTTC. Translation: CAITSGRRSSEQFF.